The next 18 T cell receptor beta chains were all read from a single sample in a study of blood T cells in healthy people across ages. Through a sample-barcoded 5' primer and a J-beta primer mix, a second PCR was run for about 7 to 12 cycles. One entry per CDR3 protein results from TCRdb running MiXCR on the 5' RACE reads. Of about 720,000 distinct CDR3 sequences in the sample, 20% to 25% were seen once. Sample: blood. These receptors came from a man between 65 and 85 years old in good health.

This clonotype appeared a few times. This chain connects TRBV20-1 to TRBJ1-2; 11 positions agree with TRBD1. The V gene's germline CDR1 is DFQATT and CDR2 SNEGSKA (reference sequence). V gave up 6 bases and J gave up 7 bases; unmatched junction bases: 7. This CDR3 region has 13 residues. This CDR3 is CSARRTGGGGYTF. CDR3 DNA: TGCAGTGCCCGCAGGACAGGGGGCGGTGGCTACACCTTC.

V is TRBV2 and J is TRBJ1-1; D is unclear. Per germline, CDR1 SNHLY and CDR2 FYNNEI. The CDR3 length is 10 residues. Trimming pared 9 bases from V and 0 bases from J, leaving 2 bases between. The CDR3 DNA sequence: TGTGCCAGTCTGAACACTGAAGCTTTCTTT. Translation: CASLNTEAFF. Together with reference TRBV2 and TRBJ1-1, the CDR3 gives the full variable domain: EPEVTQTPSHQVTQMGQEVILRCVPISNHLYFYWYRQILGQKVEFLVSFYNNEISEKSEIFDDQFSVERPDGSNFTLKIRSTKLEDSAMYFCASLNTEAFFGQGTRLTVV.

This clonotype appeared a few times. The V gene is TRBV27, the J gene TRBJ2-7; D unclear. CDR1 is MNHEY and CDR2 is SMNVEV in the germline V gene (reference sequence). V was clipped by 4 bases and J by 2 bases, with 15 bases between them. There are 15 residues in the CDR3. For the CDR3, the DNA is TGTGCCAGCAGTTGGGCGGCTGGCAGTACCTACGAGCAGTACGTC. Protein: CASSWAAGSTYEQYV.

The rearrangement uses TRBV29-1 and TRBJ2-1; TRBD1 agrees at 9 bases. V lost 4 bases and J lost 8; bases outside the gene matches: 6. The V gene's germline CDR1 is SQVTM and CDR2 ANQGSEA. CDR3 size: 13 residues. The CDR3 sequence: CSVAGTGIDEQFF. CDR3 sequence (DNA): TGCAGCGTTGCCGGGACAGGGATCGATGAGCAGTTCTTC.

This chain uses TRBV7-3 with TRBJ2-7; a weak D match, TRBD2 (6 bases). The tail of the sequence fits TRBJ2-1 better, so the J call may be wrong. The CDR3 runs 15 residues. The germline V gene has CDR1 SGHTA and CDR2 FQGTGA. CDR3 region: CASSPGTPQRGEQFF. For the CDR3, the DNA is TGTGCCAGCAGCCCCGGGACTCCACAGAGGGGTGAGCAGTTCTTC.

In this sample, this clonotype turned up a few times. The V gene is TRBV5-1, the J gene TRBJ1-1; possible D gene TRBD1, 5 bases. Trimming took off 4 bases at V and 2 bases at J, with 12 bases between the two ends. Germline values: CDR1 SGHRS, CDR2 YFSETQ. This CDR3 is 14 amino acids long. CDR3 DNA sequence: TGCGCCAGCAGCGTCCAGGGCATAAACACTGAAGCTTTCTTT. It translates to CASSVQGINTEAFF.

V and J are TRBV11-2 and TRBJ2-3; TRBD2 aligns across 7 bases. The CDR3 is 16 amino acids. After removal of 0 bases from V and 1 base from J, the junction contained 4 bases not matched to a gene. Germline lookup yields CDR1 SGHAT and CDR2 FQNNGV. CDR3 DNA: TGTGCCAGCAGCTTAGAGGGGGGGTCGGGCACAGATACGCAGTATTTT. Amino acid sequence: CASSLEGGSGTDTQYF.

This rearrangement joins TRBV19 to TRBJ1-5, with D perhaps TRBD1 (5 bases). Germline loops: CDR1 LNHDA, CDR2 SQIVND (reference sequence). Trimming shortened V by 5 bases and J by 6 bases, and 11 bases separated the two germline ends. The CDR3 is 13 residues long. The CDR3: CASSASGTQPQHF. Written as DNA, the CDR3 is TGTGCCAGTAGTGCATCAGGGACTCAGCCCCAGCATTTT. The complete variable domain, with remaining parts taken from reference TRBV19 and TRBJ1-5, reads DGGITQSPKYLFRKEGQNVTLSCEQNLNHDAMYWYRQDPGQGLRLIYYSQIVNDFQKGDIAEGYSVSREKKESFPLTVTSAQKNPTAFYLCASSASGTQPQHFGDGTRLSIL.

This sequence joins TRBV10-3 and TRBJ2-1; TRBD2 matches 8 bases. The CDR3 has 14 residues. V lost 4 bases and J lost 10; bases outside the gene matches: 9. From germline, CDR1 is ENHRY and CDR2 SYGVKD. CDR3: CAISGLARESEQFF. The CDR3 region has the DNA TGTGCCATCAGTGGACTAGCGAGAGAATCCGAGCAGTTCTTC.

In this sample, this clonotype turned up many times. The gene calls are TRBV29-1 and TRBJ2-1, with D possibly matching TRBD1 (8 bases). The CDR3 spans 14 residues. CDR1 is SQVTM and CDR2 is ANQGSEA in the germline V gene. Trimming pared 6 bases from V and 3 bases from J, leaving 15 bases between. DNA of the CDR3: TGCAGCGTGGGGAGGGACAGGTTCTACAATGAGCAGTTCTTC. Amino acid sequence: CSVGRDRFYNEQFF.

The rearrangement joins TRBV12-3 or TRBV12-4 to TRBJ2-5, with 8 bases aligning to TRBD2. This CDR3 comprises 13 residues. Trimming took 6 bases from V and 4 from J; bases not matched to a gene: 4. CDR3 DNA sequence: TGTGCCAGCAGGGGGAGCGGGAGAGAGACCCAGTACTTC. This sequence encodes CASRGSGRETQYF.

This clonotype occurred a few times. In DNA, the CDR3 is TGTGCCAGCAGTTACGGGACTAGCAATCACATTCAGTACTTC. This translates into CASSYGTSNHIQYF. This chain links TRBV6-2 or TRBV6-3 with TRBJ2-4; 9 bases agree with TRBD2. V gave up 2 bases and J gave up 8 bases; unmatched junction bases: 4. The germline gives CDR1 MNHEY, CDR2 SVGEGT. This CDR3 has 14 residues.

This chain connects TRBV7-2 to TRBJ1-4; unclear D gene. The CDR3 covers 16 residues. Per the germline V gene, CDR1 is SGHTA and CDR2 is FQGNSA. Trimming shortened V by 2 bases and J by 2 bases, and 12 bases separated the two germline ends. CDR3 in DNA: TGTGCCAGCAGCTTATCTTTTGGACGGACTAATGAAAAACTGTTTTTT. Translating gives CASSLSFGRTNEKLFF. Full variable domain (outside the CDR3, taken from reference TRBV7-2 and TRBJ1-4): GAGVSQSPSNKVTEKGKDVELRCDPISGHTALYWYRQSLGQGLEFLIYFQGNSAPDKSGLPSDRFSAERTGGSVSTLTIQRTQQEDSAVYLCASSLSFGRTNEKLFFGSGTQLSVL.

The chain is built from TRBV14 and TRBJ1-2, with no clear D. Germline V lookup: CDR1 SGHDN, CDR2 FVKESK. V was shortened by 4 bases and J by 3 bases, with 15 bases between the two germline ends. The CDR3 is 15 amino acids. CDR3 DNA: TGTGCCAGCAGCCCCCCGGCGGCTGTGTACTATGGCTACACCTTC. It yields the protein CASSPPAAVYYGYTF. Combining the CDR3 with reference TRBV14 and TRBJ1-2 gives the whole variable domain EAGVTQFPSHSVIEKGQTVTLRCDPISGHDNLYWYRRVMGKEIKFLLHFVKESKQDESGMPNNRFLAERTGGTYSTLKVQPAELEDSGVYFCASSPPAAVYYGYTFGSGTRLTVV.

The chain couples TRBV12-3 or TRBV12-4 to TRBJ2-1, with D tentatively TRBD2 (5 bases). Between the trimmed V and J ends, which lost 5 bases and 9 bases, there was a span of 11 bases. The CDR3 has 12 residues. CDR3 region: CASSPPSFEQFF. As DNA, the CDR3 is TGTGCCAGCAGTCCTCCTAGCTTTGAGCAGTTCTTC.

Many counts were recorded for this clonotype. The V call is TRBV11-2, the J call TRBJ2-4; D is possibly TRBD2 (6 bases). The ends were cut back, 1 base at V and 9 bases at J, with 19 bases in the middle. The CDR3 totals 16 residues. Germline V gene sequence: CDR1 SGHAT, CDR2 FQNNGV. This CDR3 reads CASSLVLGGSASIQYF. Here the CDR3 DNA reads TGTGCCAGCAGCTTAGTTTTGGGGGGTTCGGCGAGCATTCAGTACTTC.

The chain couples TRBV21-1 to TRBJ2-5; the D call of TRBD1 is as the table states it, not checked on the DNA. TRBV21-1 is annotated as a pseudogene. The CDR3 is 14 amino acids. DNA for the CDR3: TGTGCCAGCAGCAAAGGGAGCAGGGAAGAGACCCAGTACTTC. Its translation is CASSKGSREETQYF.

The chain has TRBV6-6 and TRBJ1-4; the match to TRBD1 covers 7 bases. The CDR3 runs 18 residues. The germline gives CDR1 MNHNY, CDR2 SVGAGI (reference sequence). V was clipped by 6 bases and J by 0 bases; unmatched bases: 13. For the CDR3, the DNA is TGTGCCAGCAGCCGGAACCGGGACAGATTGTCAACTAATGAAAAACTGTTTTTT. Translated: CASSRNRDRLSTNEKLFF.